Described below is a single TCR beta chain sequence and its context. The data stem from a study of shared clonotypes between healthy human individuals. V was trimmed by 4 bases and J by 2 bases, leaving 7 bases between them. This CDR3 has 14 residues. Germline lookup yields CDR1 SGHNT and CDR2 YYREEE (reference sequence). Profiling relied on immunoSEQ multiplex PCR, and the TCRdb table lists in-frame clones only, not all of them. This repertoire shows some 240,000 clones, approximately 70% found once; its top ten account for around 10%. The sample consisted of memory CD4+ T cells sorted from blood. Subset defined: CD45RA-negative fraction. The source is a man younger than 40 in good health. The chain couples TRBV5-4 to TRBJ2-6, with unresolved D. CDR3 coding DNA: TGTGCCAGCAGCCCGCGCCCTGGGGCCAACGTCCTGACTTTC. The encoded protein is CASSPRPGANVLTF.